The clone carrying this T cell receptor beta chain has only one observation. V was shortened by 5 bases and J by 0 bases, with 11 bases between the two germline ends. Per germline, CDR1 SGHAT and CDR2 FQNNGV. CDR3 length: 14 amino acids. The data were taken from a study of blood T cell repertoires in COVID-19. Assay used: immunoSEQ multiplex PCR; TCRdb lists only in-frame clones, some missing. Among about 330,000 clones listed, over 75% were seen once. The source material was PBMCs or T cells enriched from blood (not recorded which). The rearrangement joins TRBV11-2 to TRBJ2-7; D unclear. This receptor was taken from a woman under 40 who had recovered from COVID-19. The CDR3 nucleotides read TGTGCCAGCAGCAGTAACAGCTTCTCCTACGAGCAGTACTTC. Amino acids: CASSSNSFSYEQYF.